This T cell receptor (beta chain) originates from a study of regulatory T cells in long-lasting Graves disease. Arm-PCR with iRepertoire HTBI primers amplified the CDR3 regions for these TCR beta libraries. TCRdb re-derived calls from the multiplex PCR reads in MiXCR, one entry per CDR3 protein. The sample has fewer than 550,000 distinct CDR3 sequences, about a sixth seen once. Study observations and caveats: Persistent disease samples used TRBV28, TRBJ1-2 and TRBJ2-5 preferentially.

This clonotype was detected many times. Its antigen is still unknown. Deletions cut 3 bases from V and 4 bases from J, with 10 bases between. Germline V CDR1 and CDR2: SNHLY, FYNNEI. The CDR3 extends over 14 amino acids. Time point of the sample: newly diagnosed GD, antithyroid drugs for less than 3 months. From PBMCs, RNA was extracted and then used to make the TCR library. These data were also filed under a second study, of T cells in Graves' hyperthyroidism and ophthalmopathy.

Specimen: peripheral blood mononuclear cells (PBMCs), collected at new diagnosis, from a patient treated with antithyroid drugs. The receptor comes from a woman between 18 and 29 years old with Graves disease. This chain joins TRBV2 and TRBJ2-4; tentative D call: TRBD2 (5 bases). The CDR3 DNA follows: TGTGCCAGCAGTGAGGACCCGGGGAAAAACATTCAGTACTTC. Translating it yields CASSEDPGKNIQYF.